This entry features one T cell receptor beta chain sequence. Germline CDR1 and CDR2: KGHSH and LQKENI. The ends were cut back, 1 base at V and 4 bases at J, with 10 bases in the middle. The length of the CDR3 is 14 residues. TCRB CDR3 was amplified from 2 ug genomic DNA or less. Only in-frame clones appear in the TCRdb table, and some are missing; sequencing was by immunoSEQ multiplex PCR. The repertoire consists of about 73,000 clones, with roughly four fifths occurring once and the leading ten covering approximately 2.1%. This sample was included in a study of glioma-infiltrating T cells after dendritic cell vaccination. Study in general: The vaccine used monocyte-derived dendritic cells pulsed overnight with autologous tumor lysate.

This sequence originates from a human donor with glioblastoma. This rearrangement joins TRBV18 to TRBJ1-2; D may be TRBD1 (5 bases). Source: blood, taken before dendritic cell vaccination. The CDR3 is CASSPLSDTYGYTF. CDR3 nucleotides: TGTGCCAGCTCACCACTTTCGGACACCTATGGCTACACCTTC.